The clone carrying this T cell receptor beta chain was recorded at least ten times. Its antigen is as yet unknown. RNA transcripts gave rise to amplified TCR beta CDR3 regions. The HTBI primer set served for first-round RT-PCR of the TCR CDR3. Each CDR3 protein is one row after TCRdb ran MiXCR on the multiplex PCR reads. The sample yields approximately 300,000 distinct CDR3 sequences, about a sixth seen once. The data are from a study of T cells in Graves' hyperthyroidism and ophthalmopathy. CDR1 is ENHRY, CDR2 SYGVKD, per germline. The V gene lost 3 bases and the J gene lost 6 bases, with 9 bases spanning the gap. The length of the CDR3 is 13 residues. The study's findings and limits: Blood also showed most of the thyroid clonotypes that were expanded above 0.001.

The TCR sequence derives from a woman aged 55-69 years with Graves' ophthalmopathy. The specimen sequenced was blood. The V and J genes are TRBV10-3 and TRBJ2-4; perhaps TRBD1 as D (5 bases). CDR3: CAISDTQGNIQYF. Here the CDR3 DNA reads TGTGCCATCAGTGATACGCAGGGAAACATTCAGTACTTC.